This T cell receptor (beta chain) emerged from a study of blood T cell repertoires in COVID-19. Across the study: PBMCs, B-cell-depleted T cells, or T cells provided the cDNA or gDNA that made up the material.

Germline V CDR1 and CDR2: SEHNR, FQNEAQ (reference sequence). The ends lost 1 base at V and 7 bases at J; junction bases unmatched: 5. The CDR3 is 16 amino acids. In the original processing: Researchers report that nucleated cell counts were estimated from reference gene primer amplification. Sequenced by immunoSEQ multiplex PCR; TCRdb stores in-frame clones only, minus some. The DNA gave D and trimming, while V, J and clone size come from that table. Among 95,000 to 110,000 clones, roughly 90% were seen once, and the ten largest hold 4% to 6%. This TCR derives from a middle-aged man with active or convalescent COVID-19. V is TRBV7-9 and J is TRBJ1-5; 12 nucleotides agree with TRBD1. Material: peripheral blood. The CDR3 sequence is CASSLEGQGAPQPQHF. In DNA, the CDR3 is TGTGCCAGCAGCTTAGAGGGACAGGGGGCACCCCAGCCCCAGCATTTT.